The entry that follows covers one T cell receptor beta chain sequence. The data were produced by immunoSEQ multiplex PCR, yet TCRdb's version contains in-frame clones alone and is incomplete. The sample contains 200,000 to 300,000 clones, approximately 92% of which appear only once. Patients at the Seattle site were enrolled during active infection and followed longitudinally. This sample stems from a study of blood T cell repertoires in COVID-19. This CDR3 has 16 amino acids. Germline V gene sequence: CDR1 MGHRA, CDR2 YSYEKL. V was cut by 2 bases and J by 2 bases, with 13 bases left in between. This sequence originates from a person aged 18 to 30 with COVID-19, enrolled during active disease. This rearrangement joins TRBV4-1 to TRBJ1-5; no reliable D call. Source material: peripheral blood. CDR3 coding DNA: TGCGCCAGCAGCCAAATCGCGGGGTTGGGCAATCAGCCCCAGCATTTT. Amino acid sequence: CASSQIAGLGNQPQHF.